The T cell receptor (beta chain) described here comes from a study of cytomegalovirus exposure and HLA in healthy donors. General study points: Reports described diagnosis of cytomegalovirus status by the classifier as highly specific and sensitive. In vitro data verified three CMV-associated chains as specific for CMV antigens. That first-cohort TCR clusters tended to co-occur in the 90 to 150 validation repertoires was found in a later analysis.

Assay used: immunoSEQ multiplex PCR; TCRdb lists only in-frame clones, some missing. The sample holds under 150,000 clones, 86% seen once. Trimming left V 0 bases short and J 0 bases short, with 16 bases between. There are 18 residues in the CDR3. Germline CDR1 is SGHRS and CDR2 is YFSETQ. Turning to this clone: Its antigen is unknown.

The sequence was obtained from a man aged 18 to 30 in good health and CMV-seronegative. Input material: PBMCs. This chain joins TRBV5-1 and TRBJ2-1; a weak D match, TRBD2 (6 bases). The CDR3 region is CASSLDGGTLSSYNEQFF. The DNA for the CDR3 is TGCGCCAGCAGCTTGGATGGGGGGACTCTGAGCTCCTACAATGAGCAGTTCTTC.